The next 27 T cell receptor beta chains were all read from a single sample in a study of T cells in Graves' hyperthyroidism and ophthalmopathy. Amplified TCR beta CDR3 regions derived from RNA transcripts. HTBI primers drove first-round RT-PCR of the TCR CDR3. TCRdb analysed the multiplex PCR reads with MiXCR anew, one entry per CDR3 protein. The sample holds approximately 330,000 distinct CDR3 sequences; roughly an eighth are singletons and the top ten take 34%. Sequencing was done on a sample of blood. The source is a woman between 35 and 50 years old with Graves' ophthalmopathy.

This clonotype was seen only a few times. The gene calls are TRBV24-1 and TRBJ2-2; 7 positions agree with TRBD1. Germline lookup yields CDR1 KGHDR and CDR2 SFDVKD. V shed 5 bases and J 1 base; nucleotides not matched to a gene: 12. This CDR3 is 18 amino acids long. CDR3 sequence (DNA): TGTGCCACCAGTGCTAATCCGCAAACAGGGGTGAACACCGGGGAGCTGTTTTTT. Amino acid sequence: CATSANPQTGVNTGELFF.

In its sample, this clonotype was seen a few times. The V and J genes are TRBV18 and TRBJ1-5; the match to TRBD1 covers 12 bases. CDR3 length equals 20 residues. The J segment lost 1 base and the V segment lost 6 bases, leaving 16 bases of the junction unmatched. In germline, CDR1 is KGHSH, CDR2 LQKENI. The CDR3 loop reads CASSQLPGQGALGSNQPQHF. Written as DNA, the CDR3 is TGTGCCAGCTCGCAACTACCGGGACAGGGGGCTTTAGGAAGCAATCAGCCCCAGCATTTT.

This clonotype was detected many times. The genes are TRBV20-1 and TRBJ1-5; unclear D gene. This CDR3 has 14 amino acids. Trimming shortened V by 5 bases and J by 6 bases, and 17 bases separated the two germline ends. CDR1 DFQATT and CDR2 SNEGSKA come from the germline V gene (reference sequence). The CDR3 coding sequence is TGCAGTGCTCGAAGGTTTGAGGTTGGTCAGCCCCAGCATTTT. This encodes CSARRFEVGQPQHF.

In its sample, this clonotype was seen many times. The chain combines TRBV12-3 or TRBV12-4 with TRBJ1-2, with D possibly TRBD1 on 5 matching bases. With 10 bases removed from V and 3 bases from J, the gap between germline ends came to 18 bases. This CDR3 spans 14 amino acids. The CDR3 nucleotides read TGTGCCACCCTTGAGAAGGGGCTTGACTATGGCTACACCTTC. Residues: CATLEKGLDYGYTF.

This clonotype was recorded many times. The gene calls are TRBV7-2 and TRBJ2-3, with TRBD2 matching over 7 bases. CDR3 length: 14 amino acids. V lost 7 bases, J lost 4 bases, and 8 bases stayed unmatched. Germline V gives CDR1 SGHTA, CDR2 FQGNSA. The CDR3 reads CASTPGGSADTQYF. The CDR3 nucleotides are TGTGCCAGCACCCCGGGGGGATCCGCAGATACGCAGTATTTT. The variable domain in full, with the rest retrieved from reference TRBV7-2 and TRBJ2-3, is GAGVSQSPSNKVTEKGKDVELRCDPISGHTALYWYRQSLGQGLEFLIYFQGNSAPDKSGLPSDRFSAERTGGSVSTLTIQRTQQEDSAVYLCASTPGGSADTQYFGPGTRLTVL.

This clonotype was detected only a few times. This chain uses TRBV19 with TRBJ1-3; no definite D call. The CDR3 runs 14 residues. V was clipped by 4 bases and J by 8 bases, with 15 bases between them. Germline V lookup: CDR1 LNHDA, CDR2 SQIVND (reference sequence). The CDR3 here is CASSTPQSGYTIYF. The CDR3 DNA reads TGTGCCAGTAGTACTCCTCAGAGCGGGTACACCATATATTTT.

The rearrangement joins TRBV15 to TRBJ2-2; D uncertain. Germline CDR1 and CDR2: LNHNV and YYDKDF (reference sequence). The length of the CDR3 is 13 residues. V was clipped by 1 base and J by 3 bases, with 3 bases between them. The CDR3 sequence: CATSRGDTGELFF. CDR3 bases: TGTGCCACCAGCAGAGGCGACACCGGGGAGCTGTTTTTT.

CDR3 bases: TGTGCCAGCAGCCAAAACCCGGCTACTTCAGGCGAGCAGTACTTC. As protein: CASSQNPATSGEQYF. The J gene is TRBJ2-7, the V gene TRBV3-1; D is uncertain. The germline V and J ends were trimmed by 2 bases and 6 bases, with 17 bases remaining between them. This CDR3 spans 15 amino acids. CDR1 and CDR2 from the germline V gene are LGHDT and YNNKEL (reference sequence).

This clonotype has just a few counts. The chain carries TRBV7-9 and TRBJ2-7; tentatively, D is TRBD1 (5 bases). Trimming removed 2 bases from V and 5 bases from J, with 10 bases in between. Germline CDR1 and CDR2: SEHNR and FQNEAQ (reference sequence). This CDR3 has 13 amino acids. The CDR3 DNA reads TGTGCCAGCAGCTTACCAGGGATTAACGAGCAGTACTTC. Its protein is CASSLPGINEQYF.

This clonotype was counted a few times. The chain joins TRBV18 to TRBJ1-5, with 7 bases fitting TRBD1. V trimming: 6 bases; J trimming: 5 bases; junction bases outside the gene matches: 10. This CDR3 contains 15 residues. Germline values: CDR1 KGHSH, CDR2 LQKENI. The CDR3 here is CASSRTGQWDQPQHF. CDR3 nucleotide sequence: TGTGCCAGCTCCCGAACGGGACAGTGGGATCAGCCCCAGCATTTT.

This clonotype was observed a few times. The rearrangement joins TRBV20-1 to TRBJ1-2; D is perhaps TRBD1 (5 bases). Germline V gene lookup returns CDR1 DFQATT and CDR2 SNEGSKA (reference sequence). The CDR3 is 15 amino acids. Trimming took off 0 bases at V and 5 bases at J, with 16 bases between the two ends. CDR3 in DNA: TGCAGTGCTAGAGATGGGCAGGGAAGTCGATATGGCTACACCTTC. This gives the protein CSARDGQGSRYGYTF.

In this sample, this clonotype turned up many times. The CDR3 loop is CASSYGVGEQYF. The CDR3 nucleotides read TGTGCCAGCAGCTACGGGGTGGGCGAGCAGTACTTC. The J gene is TRBJ2-7, the V gene TRBV28; D might be TRBD2 (5 bases). Germline V gene lookup returns CDR1 MDHEN and CDR2 SYDVKM. Between the trimmed V and J ends, which lost 6 bases and 6 bases, there was a span of 12 bases. There are 12 residues in the CDR3.

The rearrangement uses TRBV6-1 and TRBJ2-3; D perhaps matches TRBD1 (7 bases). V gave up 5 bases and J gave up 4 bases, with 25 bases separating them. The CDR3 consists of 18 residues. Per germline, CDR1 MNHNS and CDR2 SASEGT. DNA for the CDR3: TGTGCCAGCAGTCGGACAGGAGGGACGGCGGGAAGGTCAGATACGCAGTATTTT. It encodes CASSRTGGTAGRSDTQYF.

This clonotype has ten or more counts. Here the CDR3 DNA reads TGTGCCAGCAGTTTGCTAAAGACAGATACGCAGTATTTT. It specifies CASSLLKTDTQYF. J is TRBJ2-3 and V is TRBV28; D gene uncertain. This CDR3 region has 13 residues. Germline V lookup: CDR1 MDHEN, CDR2 SYDVKM. V was shortened by 3 bases and J by 3 bases, with 7 bases between the two germline ends.

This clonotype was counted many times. CDR3 coding DNA: TGTGCCAGCAGTGTATACTTAGGGACAAGACGTGATGCAGATACGCAGTATTTT. Translation: CASSVYLGTRRDADTQYF. The chain employs TRBV12-3 or TRBV12-4 and TRBJ2-3; a possible D gene is TRBD1 (6 bases). The V end was cut by 5 bases, the J end by 4 bases, with 25 bases between. CDR3 size: 18 residues.

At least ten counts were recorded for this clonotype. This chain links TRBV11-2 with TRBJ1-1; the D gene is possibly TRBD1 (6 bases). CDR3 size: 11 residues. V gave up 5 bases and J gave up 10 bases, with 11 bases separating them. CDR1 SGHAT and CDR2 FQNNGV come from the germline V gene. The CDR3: CASSRTRGAFF. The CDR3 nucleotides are TGTGCCAGCAGCCGAACCAGGGGAGCTTTCTTT. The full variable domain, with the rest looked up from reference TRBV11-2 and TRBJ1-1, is EAGVAQSPRYKIIEKRQSVAFWCNPISGHATLYWYQQILGQGPKLLIQFQNNGVVDDSQLPKDRFSAERLKGVDSTLKIQPAKLEDSAVYLCASSRTRGAFFGQGTRLTVV.

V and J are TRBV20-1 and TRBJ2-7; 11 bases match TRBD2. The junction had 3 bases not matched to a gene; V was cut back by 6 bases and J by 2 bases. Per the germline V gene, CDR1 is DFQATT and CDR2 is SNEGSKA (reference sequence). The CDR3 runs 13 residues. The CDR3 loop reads CSAELAGAYEQYF. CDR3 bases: TGCAGTGCCGAACTAGCGGGGGCCTACGAGCAGTACTTC.

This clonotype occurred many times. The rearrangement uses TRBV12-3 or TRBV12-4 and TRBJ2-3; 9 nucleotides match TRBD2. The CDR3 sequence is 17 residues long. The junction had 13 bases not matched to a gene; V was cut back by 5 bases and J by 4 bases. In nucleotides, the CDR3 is TGTGCCAGCAGTCGTGAGCGGCGGGGGGGCTGGGCAGATACGCAGTATTTT. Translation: CASSRERRGGWADTQYF.

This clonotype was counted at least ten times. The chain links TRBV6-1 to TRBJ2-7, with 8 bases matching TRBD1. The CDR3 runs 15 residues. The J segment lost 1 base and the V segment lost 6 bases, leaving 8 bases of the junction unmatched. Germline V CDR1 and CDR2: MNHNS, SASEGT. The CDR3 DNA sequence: TGTGCCAGCAGCAGAATGCGGACAGGGTCCTACGAGCAGTACTTC. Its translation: CASSRMRTGSYEQYF.

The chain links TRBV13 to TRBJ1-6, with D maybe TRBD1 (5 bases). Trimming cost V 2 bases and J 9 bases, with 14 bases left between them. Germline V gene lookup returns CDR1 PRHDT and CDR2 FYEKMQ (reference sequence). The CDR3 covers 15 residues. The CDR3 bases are TGTGCCAGCAGCTTAAACGGGGGGGTTGGTTCACCCCTCCACTTT. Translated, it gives CASSLNGGVGSPLHF. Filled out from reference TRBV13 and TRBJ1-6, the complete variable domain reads AAGVIQSPRHLIKEKRETATLKCYPIPRHDTVYWYQQGPGQDPQFLISFYEKMQSDKGSIPDRFSAQQFSDYHSELNMSSLELGDSALYFCASSLNGGVGSPLHFGNGTRLTVT.

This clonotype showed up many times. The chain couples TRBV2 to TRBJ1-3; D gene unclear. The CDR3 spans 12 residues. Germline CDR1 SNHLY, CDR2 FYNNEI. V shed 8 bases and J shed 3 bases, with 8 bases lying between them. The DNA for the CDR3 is TGTGCCAGCGACTCACGTGGAAACACCATATATTTT. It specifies CASDSRGNTIYF. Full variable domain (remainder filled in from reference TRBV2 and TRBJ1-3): EPEVTQTPSHQVTQMGQEVILRCVPISNHLYFYWYRQILGQKVEFLVSFYNNEISEKSEIFDDQFSVERPDGSNFTLKIRSTKLEDSAMYFCASDSRGNTIYFGEGSWLTVV.

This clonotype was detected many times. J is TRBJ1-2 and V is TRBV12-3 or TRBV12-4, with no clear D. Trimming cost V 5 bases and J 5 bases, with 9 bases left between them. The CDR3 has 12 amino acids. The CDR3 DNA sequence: TGTGCCAGCAGTCCCGACACATATGGCTACACCTTC. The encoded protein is CASSPDTYGYTF.

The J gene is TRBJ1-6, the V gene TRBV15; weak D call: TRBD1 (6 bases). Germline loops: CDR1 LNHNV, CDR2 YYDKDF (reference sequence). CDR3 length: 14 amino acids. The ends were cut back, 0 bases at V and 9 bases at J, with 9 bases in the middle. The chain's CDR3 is CATSREGAGSPLHF. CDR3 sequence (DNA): TGTGCCACCAGCAGAGAGGGGGCTGGTTCACCCCTCCACTTT.

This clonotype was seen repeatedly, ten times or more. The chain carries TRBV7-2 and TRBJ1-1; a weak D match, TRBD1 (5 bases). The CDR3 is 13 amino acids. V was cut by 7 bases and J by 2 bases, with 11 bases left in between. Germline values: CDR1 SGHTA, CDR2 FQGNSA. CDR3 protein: CASIQGDNTEAFF. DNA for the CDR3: TGTGCCAGCATCCAAGGGGACAACACTGAAGCTTTCTTT.

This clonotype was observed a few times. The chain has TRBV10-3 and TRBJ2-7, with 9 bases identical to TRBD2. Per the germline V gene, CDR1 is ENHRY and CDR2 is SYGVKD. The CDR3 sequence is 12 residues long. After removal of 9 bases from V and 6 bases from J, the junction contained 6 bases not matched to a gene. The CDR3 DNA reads TGTGCCATTGGGACTAGCACCCTCGAGCAGTACTTC. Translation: CAIGTSTLEQYF.

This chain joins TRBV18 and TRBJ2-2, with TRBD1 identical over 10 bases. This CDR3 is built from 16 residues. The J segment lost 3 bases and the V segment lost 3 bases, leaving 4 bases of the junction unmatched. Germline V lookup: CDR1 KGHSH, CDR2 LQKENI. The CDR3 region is CASSPTGGAYTGELFF. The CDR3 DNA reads TGTGCCAGCTCACCGACAGGGGGCGCGTACACCGGGGAGCTGTTTTTT.

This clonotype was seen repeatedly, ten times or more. The CDR3 is CSAGRSGRGRNEQFF. The DNA for the CDR3 is TGCAGTGCTGGGAGGTCGGGCAGGGGGCGCAATGAGCAGTTCTTC. V gene TRBV20-1 combines with J gene TRBJ2-1; 8 nucleotides match TRBD1. The CDR3 is 15 residues long. The V gene's germline CDR1 is DFQATT and CDR2 SNEGSKA (reference sequence). Unmatched junction bases numbered 12, after V lost 5 bases and J lost 6 bases.